A selection of T cell receptor beta chains follows, all from one sample in a study of identical twins. One entry per CDR3 protein, called by TCRdb with MiXCR from the 5' RACE reads. The data hold roughly 1,500,000 distinct CDR3 sequences, with more than 30% observed a single time. Material: cord blood. The receptors come from a newborn girl in good health. Both conserved end residues are trimmed from each CDR3. Fields, in order: J gene, clone size, V gene, D gene, CDR3 protein. A D gene is named only where the DNA matches it firmly. Clone size, where shown, is once, few, many, or a class for clones that have expanded.

j_call: TRBJ1-1; clone_size: -; v_call: TRBV4-1; d_call: -; cdr3_aa: ASSQGVFLPAEAF
j_call: TRBJ2-2; clone_size: -; v_call: TRBV3-1; d_call: -; cdr3_aa: ASSQVLVAAPGELF
j_call: TRBJ2-5; clone_size: few; v_call: TRBV25-1; d_call: TRBD2; cdr3_aa: ASSEYLAGQETQY
j_call: TRBJ1-1; clone_size: -; v_call: TRBV18; d_call: -; cdr3_aa: ASSRARQLNTEAF
j_call: TRBJ1-6; clone_size: -; v_call: TRBV12-3/TRBV12-4; d_call: -; cdr3_aa: ASSGDGNSPLH
j_call: TRBJ2-3; clone_size: -; v_call: TRBV5-1; d_call: -; cdr3_aa: ASSLAPDLPSTDTQY
j_call: TRBJ2-1; clone_size: -; v_call: TRBV20-1; d_call: -; cdr3_aa: SASIGSSYNEQF
j_call: TRBJ2-1; clone_size: -; v_call: TRBV6-2/TRBV6-3; d_call: -; cdr3_aa: ASSYLGWYNEQF
j_call: TRBJ2-3; clone_size: many; v_call: TRBV6-6; d_call: -; cdr3_aa: ASSYYPDTQY
j_call: TRBJ1-4; clone_size: many; v_call: TRBV4-2; d_call: -; cdr3_aa: ASSQGHNEKLF
j_call: TRBJ1-2; clone_size: few; v_call: TRBV27; d_call: -; cdr3_aa: ASSLFRGYYGYT
j_call: TRBJ2-7; clone_size: -; v_call: TRBV20-1; d_call: TRBD2; cdr3_aa: SARDHTSGRAYEQY
j_call: TRBJ1-5; clone_size: -; v_call: TRBV5-1; d_call: -; cdr3_aa: ASSWDASNQPQH